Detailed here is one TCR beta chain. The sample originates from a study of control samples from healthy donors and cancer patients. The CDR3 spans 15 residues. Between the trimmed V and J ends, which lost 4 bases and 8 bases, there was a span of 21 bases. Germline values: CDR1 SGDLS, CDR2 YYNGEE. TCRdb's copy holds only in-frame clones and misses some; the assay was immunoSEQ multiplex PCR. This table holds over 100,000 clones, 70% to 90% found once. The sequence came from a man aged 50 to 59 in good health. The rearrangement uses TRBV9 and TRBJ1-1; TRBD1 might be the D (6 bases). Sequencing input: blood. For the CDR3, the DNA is TGTGCCAGCAGCCCCCAAAGGGGGACACTTCCAGAAGCTTTCTTT. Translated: CASSPQRGTLPEAFF.